This T cell receptor (beta chain) was retrieved from a study of cytomegalovirus exposure and HLA in healthy donors. Overall study: Previous work identified around 120 million unique TCR beta sequences from about 200 million T cells.

Overall study findings and caveats: The authors later linked a missense DCLRE1C variant to TCR beta V- and J-gene trimming. Likely technical artifact: a cluster of highly shared sequence variants.

Of note for this clone: The antigen is unknown.

Primers included in the PCR were 60 Vbeta and 13 Jbeta primers. Here immunoSEQ multiplex PCR was the method, and the copy in TCRdb shows in-frame clones only, minus some. In the table there are about 120,000 clones, 65% to 80% of which are singletons. Sample: PBMCs. This TCR derives from a woman aged 60-75 years in good health and CMV-seropositive.

The CDR3 sequence is CASSLLESGYTF. The CDR3 coding sequence is TGTGCCAGCAGCTTACTTGAGTCTGGCTACACCTTC. The rearrangement uses TRBV7-9 and TRBJ1-2; D is undetermined. Germline CDR1 SEHNR, CDR2 FQNEAQ (reference sequence). Trimming left V 2 bases short and J 7 bases short, with 8 bases between. CDR3 length: 12 residues.